Reported below is one TCR beta chain. The data belong to a study of shared clonotypes between healthy human individuals. Study as a whole: Each donor's CD4 naive and CD4 memory cells filled three plates apiece, CD8 naive two, and CD8 memory one.

With 3 bases clipped from V and 3 bases from J, the junction kept 11 bases outside the gene matches. Per the germline V gene, CDR1 is SGDLS and CDR2 is YYNGEE. This CDR3 is 18 amino acids long. Every immunoSEQ plate was one replicate of a subset's evenly spread DNA. TCRdb keeps only in-frame clones here, not all; method: immunoSEQ multiplex PCR. The table lists over 1.4 million clones, roughly 96% of them singletons. This chain links TRBV9 with TRBJ2-3; 12 nucleotides agree with TRBD1. Sequencing was carried out using naive CD4+ T cells sorted from blood. As for subset: CD45RA+ positively selected. The source of this sequence is a man aged 30 to 39 in good health. The CDR3, as DNA: TGTGCCAGCAGCGCATATCTCGGGACAGGGGGCAGGACAGATACGCAGTATTTT. Translated, it gives CASSAYLGTGGRTDTQYF.